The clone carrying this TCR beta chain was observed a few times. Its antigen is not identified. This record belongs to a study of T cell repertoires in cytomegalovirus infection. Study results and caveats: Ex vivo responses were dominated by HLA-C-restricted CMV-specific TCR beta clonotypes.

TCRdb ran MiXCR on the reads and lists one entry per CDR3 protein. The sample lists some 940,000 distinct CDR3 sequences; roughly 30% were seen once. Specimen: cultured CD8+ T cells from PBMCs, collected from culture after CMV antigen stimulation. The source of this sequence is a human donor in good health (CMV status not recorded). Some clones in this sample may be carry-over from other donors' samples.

CDR3 residues: CASSSRDRSSYNEQFF. The CDR3, as DNA: TGTGCCAGCAGCTCCCGGGACAGGAGCTCCTACAATGAGCAGTTCTTC. The V and J genes are TRBV7-9 and TRBJ2-1; 8 nucleotides align to TRBD1. CDR1 and CDR2 (germline): SEHNR, FQNEAQ (reference sequence). The CDR3 totals 16 residues. Trimming at V came to 4 bases and at J to 0 bases, leaving 5 bases not matched to a gene.